A single sample is the source of the 4 T cell receptor beta chains below, sequenced in a study of blood T cell repertoires in COVID-19. Repertoires were generated with immunoSEQ multiplex PCR, while TCRdb's copy carries only in-frame clones and drops some. The sample records approximately 55,000 clones, about 80% being singletons. The sample taken for sequencing was peripheral blood. All receptors come from a man younger than 40 with COVID-19, enrolled during active disease.

In DNA, the CDR3 is TGTGCCAGCAGTTACCGGCCTAGCGGGGGTTACAATGAGCAGTTCTTC. The encoded protein is CASSYRPSGGYNEQFF. This sequence joins TRBV6-2 or TRBV6-3 and TRBJ2-1; 10 bases map to TRBD2. This CDR3 spans 16 amino acids. With V trimmed by 2 bases and J by 4 bases, 5 bases remained unmatched. Germline CDR1 MNHEY, CDR2 SVGEGT.

The V and J genes are TRBV10-2 and TRBJ2-2, with a weak D call TRBD1 (5 bases). Looked up from germline, CDR1 is WSHSY and CDR2 is SAAADI. Trimming shortened V by 2 bases and J by 3 bases, and 13 bases separated the two germline ends. This CDR3 region has 16 residues. The CDR3, as DNA: TGCGCCAGCAGTGAGCAGGGTAGGGGTTACACCGGGGAGCTGTTTTTT. Translation: CASSEQGRGYTGELFF.

In its sample, this clone was seen once. The chain recombines TRBV6-2 or TRBV6-3 with TRBJ1-2; 7 nucleotides line up with TRBD1. The germline CDR1 and CDR2 sequences are MNHEY and SVGEGT. J gave up 1 base and V 6 bases, and 11 bases lay outside the gene matches. The CDR3 extends over 16 amino acids. As DNA, the CDR3 is TGTGCCAGCAGCCACTACGGACAGGAGGATAACTATGGCTACACCTTC. Protein: CASSHYGQEDNYGYTF.

The rearrangement uses TRBV5-6 and TRBJ2-5, with D possibly being TRBD2 (5 bases). There are 15 residues in the CDR3. V shed 4 bases and J shed 3 bases, with 16 bases lying between them. Germline V gene lookup returns CDR1 SGHDT and CDR2 YYEEEE. The CDR3 DNA follows: TGTGCCAGCAGCCCCTCGGTTAGCGTGGAAGAGACCCAGTACTTC. This gives the protein CASSPSVSVEETQYF.